These T cell receptor beta chains were read from a single sample in a study of blood T cell repertoires in COVID-19. Libraries were prepared by immunoSEQ multiplex PCR; TCRdb keeps only in-frame clonotypes and omits some of them. Altogether over 250,000 clones are present, around 86% being singletons, with the ten largest covering around 2.4%. The sample taken for sequencing was PBMCs or T cells enriched from blood (not recorded which). These receptors originate from a young woman who had recovered from COVID-19. The CDR3 runs from the conserved cysteine through the conserved F or W. The D gene is left open where the match is weak.

NA	TRBJ1-4	TRBV2	TGTGCCAGCAGTGAACAGGGTGCCCTTGAAAAACTGTTTTTT	CASSEQGALEKLFF
TRBD1	TRBJ1-2	TRBV7-9	TGTGCCAGCAGCTTAGGACAGGGGGCCTATGGCTACACCTTC	CASSLGQGAYGYTF
TRBD2	TRBJ2-7	TRBV27	TGTGCCAGCAGACTAGCGGGGGGCTCCTACGAGCAGTACTTC	CASRLAGGSYEQYF
NA	TRBJ2-3	TRBV4-2	TGTGCCAGCAGCCAAGTTCAGACAGATACGCAGTATTTT	CASSQVQTDTQYF
NA	TRBJ2-6	TRBV5-1	TGCGCCAGCAGCTTGTTATCTGGGGCCAACGTCCTGACTTTC	CASSLLSGANVLTF
TRBD2	TRBJ2-3	TRBV7-8	TGTGCCAGCAGCTTAGTGGCGGGGGGAAGCACAGATACGCAGTATTTT	CASSLVAGGSTDTQYF
TRBD2	TRBJ2-1	TRBV5-5	TGTGCCAGCAGCCAGAGCGGGAGGGCCAATGAGCAGTTCTTC	CASSQSGRANEQFF
TRBD2	TRBJ2-3	TRBV27	TGTGCCAGCAGTTGGACTAGCGGGAGTACAGATACGCAGTATTTT	CASSWTSGSTDTQYF
TRBD1	TRBJ1-1	TRBV28	TGTGCCAGCCAGACAGGGGGCACTGAAGCTTTCTTT	CASQTGGTEAFF
NA	TRBJ1-1	TRBV19	TGTGCCAGTAGTATGAGGACAGACTACACTGAAGCTTTCTTT	CASSMRTDYTEAFF
TRBD1	TRBJ2-7	TRBV19	TGTGCCAGTAGATACAGGGGGCATCAAACCTACGAGCAGTACTTC	CASRYRGHQTYEQYF
TRBD2	TRBJ2-1	TRBV11-2	TGTGCCAGCAGCTCTCAGGGACTACTACAGTTCTTC	CASSSQGLLQFF
TRBD2	TRBJ2-5	TRBV3-1/TRBV3-2	TGTGCCAGCAGCCAAGGAAAAGCGGGAGATATGTTTATTGAGACCCAGTACTTC	CASSQGKAGDMFIETQYF
TRBD2	TRBJ2-3	TRBV5-1	TGCGCCAGCAGCTCGGGGACTAGCACTAGCACAGATACGCAGTATTTT	CASSSGTSTSTDTQYF
NA	TRBJ2-1	TRBV2	TGTGCCAGCAGGGGGACTGGTGAGCAGTTCTTC	CASRGTGEQFF
NA	TRBJ1-3	TRBV5-5	TGTGCCAGCAGCTTGTCCGCTGGAAACACCATATATTTT	CASSLSAGNTIYF
TRBD1	TRBJ2-5	TRBV28	TGTGCCAGCATGACAGGGGGCCAAGAGACCCAGTACTTC	CASMTGGQETQYF
NA	TRBJ1-3	TRBV4-1	TGCGCCAGCAGCCAAGAGTCACAGAACTCTGGAAACACCATATATTTT	CASSQESQNSGNTIYF
NA	TRBJ2-1	TRBV3-1/TRBV3-2	TGTGCCAGCAGCCAAGATCACGGCTACAATGAGCAGTTCTTC	CASSQDHGYNEQFF
NA	TRBJ1-2	TRBV28	TGTGCCAGCAGTTCCCCCGGTAACAGGGCGGCCGGCTACACCTTC	CASSSPGNRAAGYTF
TRBD1	TRBJ2-4	TRBV7-3	TGTGCCAGCAGCCCTACAGGGGGCTGGGACATTCAGTACTTC	CASSPTGGWDIQYF
NA	TRBJ1-5	TRBV7-2	TGTGCCAGCAGGAAGGACAGAGCAGATCAGCCCCAGCATTTT	CASRKDRADQPQHF
TRBD1	TRBJ2-2	TRBV9	TGTGCCAGCAGCAGACAGGGGAGTACCGGGGAGCTGTTTTTT	CASSRQGSTGELFF
TRBD2	TRBJ2-1	TRBV11-3	TGTGCCAGCAGCCTAGCGGGGGGCCACTACAATGAGCAGTTCTTC	CASSLAGGHYNEQFF
TRBD2	TRBJ2-3	TRBV3-1/TRBV3-2	TGTGCCAGCAGCTCCGGACTAGCGGGAGTACGAGATACGCAGTATTTT	CASSSGLAGVRDTQYF
NA	TRBJ2-7	TRBV10-2	TGCGCCAGCAGTGAGTCTTGGCGGGGTCACTCCTACGAGCAGTACTTC	CASSESWRGHSYEQYF